These T cell receptor beta chains were read from a single sample in a study of monozygotic twins with inflammatory bowel disease. TCRdb re-called the 5' RACE reads and shows each CDR3 protein once, DNA omitted. The ten top clones account for approximately 2.5%, within a sample of more than 120,000 distinct CDR3 sequences. Source material: blood. Receptors were obtained from a human donor with ulcerative colitis or Crohn's disease, or a healthy co-twin of an affected twin (not recorded which). CDR3s include the opening cysteine and the closing phenylalanine or tryptophan.

V gene: TRBV12-3/TRBV12-4
J gene: TRBJ2-2
CDR3 protein: CASSNSGGNTGELFF

V gene: TRBV7-2
J gene: TRBJ1-5
CDR3 protein: CASRSNTNQPQHF

V gene: TRBV18
J gene: TRBJ2-2
CDR3 protein: CASSPRDRAYTGELFF

V gene: TRBV20-1
J gene: TRBJ1-2
CDR3 protein: CSAPRDTYYGYTF

V gene: TRBV5-6
J gene: TRBJ1-2
CDR3 protein: CASSLGPGSDNYGYTF

V gene: TRBV7-8
J gene: TRBJ1-1
CDR3 protein: CASSLDLHVEAFF

V gene: TRBV28
J gene: TRBJ2-1
CDR3 protein: CASSIGGSLYNEQFF

V gene: TRBV15
J gene: TRBJ2-1
CDR3 protein: CATSRASSGAYNEQFF

V gene: TRBV24-1
J gene: TRBJ2-3
CDR3 protein: CATRRGRSTDTQYF

V gene: TRBV7-9
J gene: TRBJ2-7
CDR3 protein: CASSIAGTVWGEQYF

V gene: TRBV5-1
J gene: TRBJ1-5
CDR3 protein: CASSLGHRGSNQPQHF

V gene: TRBV7-8
J gene: TRBJ2-3
CDR3 protein: CASSLSRGADTQYF

V gene: TRBV6-2/TRBV6-3
J gene: TRBJ1-5
CDR3 protein: CASRKTGLNQPQHF

V gene: TRBV12-3/TRBV12-4
J gene: TRBJ1-6
CDR3 protein: CASSSTDPYSPLHF

V gene: TRBV11-2
J gene: TRBJ1-1
CDR3 protein: CASSLMGAGTEAFF

V gene: TRBV4-1
J gene: TRBJ2-7
CDR3 protein: CASSHGGTGAYEQYF

V gene: TRBV7-9
J gene: TRBJ2-1
CDR3 protein: CASSRVSNEQFF

V gene: TRBV5-4
J gene: TRBJ2-1
CDR3 protein: CASSFSGGRREQFF

V gene: TRBV12-3/TRBV12-4
J gene: TRBJ1-3
CDR3 protein: CASRTPFSGNTIYF

V gene: TRBV20-1
J gene: TRBJ1-3
CDR3 protein: CSAREHGSSAGNTIYF

V gene: TRBV3-1
J gene: TRBJ1-4
CDR3 protein: CASSPGWGINEKLFF

V gene: TRBV7-2
J gene: TRBJ2-5
CDR3 protein: CASSLAGVKETQYF

V gene: TRBV20-1
J gene: TRBJ2-1
CDR3 protein: CSASPGRSSYNEQFF

V gene: TRBV5-1
J gene: TRBJ2-7
CDR3 protein: CASSRGAYEQYF

V gene: TRBV20-1
J gene: TRBJ1-6
CDR3 protein: CSARTGMNSPLHF

V gene: TRBV30
J gene: TRBJ1-5
CDR3 protein: CAWTTGTGSNQPQHF

V gene: TRBV2
J gene: TRBJ2-7
CDR3 protein: CASTEDNGISGEQYF

V gene: TRBV11-1
J gene: TRBJ2-7
CDR3 protein: CASRSHSIAYEQYF

V gene: TRBV20-1
J gene: TRBJ1-5
CDR3 protein: CSARGTGAGGAPQHF